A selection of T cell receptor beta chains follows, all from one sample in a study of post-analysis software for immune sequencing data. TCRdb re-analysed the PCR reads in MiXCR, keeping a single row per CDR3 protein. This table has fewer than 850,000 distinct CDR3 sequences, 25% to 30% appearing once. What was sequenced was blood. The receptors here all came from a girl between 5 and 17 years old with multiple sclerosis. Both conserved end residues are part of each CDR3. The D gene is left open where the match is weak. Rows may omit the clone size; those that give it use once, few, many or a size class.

cdr3_aa: CSVETGTRQETQYF
cdr3_nt: TGCAGCGTTGAAACCGGGACTCGACAAGAGACCCAGTACTTC
v_call: TRBV29-1
d_call: NA
clone_size: NA
j_call: TRBJ2-5

cdr3_aa: CASLLNLDRADQETQYF
cdr3_nt: TGTGCCAGCCTTCTAAACCTCGACAGGGCCGACCAAGAGACCCAGTACTTC
v_call: TRBV6-6
d_call: TRBD1
clone_size: few
j_call: TRBJ2-5

cdr3_aa: CASNEGGPQDTQYF
cdr3_nt: TGTGCCAGCAATGAGGGGGGGCCTCAAGATACGCAGTATTTT
v_call: TRBV27
d_call: NA
clone_size: few
j_call: TRBJ2-3

cdr3_aa: CASSRRQESIQYF
cdr3_nt: TGTGCCAGCAGCCGTCGACAGGAAAGCATTCAGTACTTC
v_call: TRBV9
d_call: NA
clone_size: NA
j_call: TRBJ2-4

cdr3_aa: CASRRARGGTHGYTF
cdr3_nt: TGTGCCAGCAGACGGGCCCGAGGGGGCACCCATGGCTACACCTTC
v_call: TRBV6-1
d_call: TRBD1
clone_size: few
j_call: TRBJ1-2

cdr3_aa: CATKIQGSIQNIQYF
cdr3_nt: TGTGCCACCAAGATACAGGGGTCGATCCAAAACATTCAGTACTTC
v_call: TRBV6-1
d_call: TRBD1
clone_size: few
j_call: TRBJ2-4

cdr3_aa: CASSQVPSSYEQYF
cdr3_nt: TGCGCCAGCAGCCAGGTCCCAAGCTCCTACGAGCAGTACTTC
v_call: TRBV4-3
d_call: NA
clone_size: few
j_call: TRBJ2-7

cdr3_aa: CASRLRGRMNTQYF
cdr3_nt: TGTGCCAGCAGACTGAGAGGGAGGATGAATACGCAGTATTTT
v_call: TRBV12-3/TRBV12-4
d_call: NA
clone_size: NA
j_call: TRBJ2-3

cdr3_aa: CSASPGDRKNYGYTF
cdr3_nt: TGCAGTGCTAGTCCGGGGGACAGGAAAAACTATGGCTACACCTTC
v_call: TRBV20-1
d_call: TRBD1
clone_size: NA
j_call: TRBJ1-2

cdr3_aa: CSATPGGRYEQYF
cdr3_nt: TGCAGTGCTACACCCGGAGGACGCTACGAGCAGTACTTC
v_call: TRBV20-1
d_call: NA
clone_size: many
j_call: TRBJ2-7

cdr3_aa: CSARGWRGPDEWGSNQPQHF
cdr3_nt: TGCAGTGCTAGAGGTTGGCGAGGTCCGGACGAGTGGGGTAGCAATCAGCCCCAGCATTTT
v_call: TRBV20-1
d_call: NA
clone_size: once
j_call: TRBJ1-5

cdr3_aa: CSARDRGRREQYF
cdr3_nt: TGCAGTGCTCGGGACAGGGGGCGGCGAGAGCAGTACTTC
v_call: TRBV20-1
d_call: TRBD1
clone_size: NA
j_call: TRBJ2-7

cdr3_aa: CASSRNGLVGDEQFF
cdr3_nt: TGCGCCAGCAGCCGGAACGGGCTCGTCGGTGATGAGCAGTTCTTC
v_call: TRBV5-1
d_call: NA
clone_size: few
j_call: TRBJ2-1

cdr3_aa: CSAPPLGALTEAFF
cdr3_nt: TGCAGTGCACCCCCCCTGGGGGCCCTGACTGAAGCTTTCTTT
v_call: TRBV20-1
d_call: NA
clone_size: few
j_call: TRBJ1-1

cdr3_aa: CASSLAGAGGMNGYTF
cdr3_nt: TGCGCCAGCAGCTTGGCCGGGGCAGGGGGTATGAATGGCTACACCTTC
v_call: TRBV5-1
d_call: TRBD1
clone_size: few
j_call: TRBJ1-2

cdr3_aa: CASSQGVTTDTQYF
cdr3_nt: TGCGCCAGCAGCCAAGGGGTTACGACAGATACGCAGTATTTT
v_call: TRBV4-3
d_call: NA
clone_size: NA
j_call: TRBJ2-3

cdr3_aa: CSARGDRNNEQFF
cdr3_nt: TGCAGTGCTAGAGGCGATAGAAACAATGAGCAGTTCTTC
v_call: TRBV20-1
d_call: NA
clone_size: NA
j_call: TRBJ2-1

cdr3_aa: CSGLISQRGTSGETQYF
cdr3_nt: TGCAGCGGGCTCATATCTCAGCGGGGGACCTCCGGGGAGACCCAGTACTTC
v_call: TRBV29-1
d_call: TRBD2
clone_size: few
j_call: TRBJ2-5

cdr3_aa: CASSGNSDTQYF
cdr3_nt: TGCGCCAGCAGTGGAAATTCAGATACGCAGTATTTT
v_call: TRBV10-2
d_call: NA
clone_size: NA
j_call: TRBJ2-3

cdr3_aa: CASSGPGQGAANEKLFF
cdr3_nt: TGCGCCAGCAGCGGGCCGGGACAGGGGGCTGCTAATGAAAAACTGTTTTTT
v_call: TRBV5-1
d_call: TRBD1
clone_size: few
j_call: TRBJ1-4

cdr3_aa: CSARDVAPGQGGYTF
cdr3_nt: TGCAGTGCTAGAGACGTCGCCCCGGGACAAGGCGGCTACACCTTC
v_call: TRBV20-1
d_call: NA
clone_size: few
j_call: TRBJ1-2

cdr3_aa: CASSLSSRGRTDTQYF
cdr3_nt: TGTGCCAGCAGCTTATCTTCCAGGGGTCGGACAGATACGCAGTATTTT
v_call: TRBV11-2
d_call: NA
clone_size: few
j_call: TRBJ2-3

cdr3_aa: CSVPLGGRGEETQYF
cdr3_nt: TGCAGCGTCCCCCTTGGGGGGCGAGGAGAAGAGACCCAGTACTTC
v_call: TRBV29-1
d_call: NA
clone_size: NA
j_call: TRBJ2-5

cdr3_aa: CSVGDPRGETQYF
cdr3_nt: TGCAGCGTCGGGGACCCCAGAGGAGAGACCCAGTACTTC
v_call: TRBV29-1
d_call: NA
clone_size: many
j_call: TRBJ2-5

cdr3_aa: CASSLVGDEQFF
cdr3_nt: TGTGCCAGCAGCTTGGTGGGGGATGAGCAGTTCTTC
v_call: TRBV5-1
d_call: NA
clone_size: NA
j_call: TRBJ2-1

cdr3_aa: CASSYSRAGNYGYTF
cdr3_nt: TGTGCCAGCAGTTACTCCCGGGCTGGGAACTATGGCTACACCTTC
v_call: TRBV6-6
d_call: NA
clone_size: few
j_call: TRBJ1-2

cdr3_aa: CASSPQAGVEIQYF
cdr3_nt: TGTGCCAGCAGTCCCCAGGCGGGAGTGGAGATTCAGTACTTC
v_call: TRBV12-3/TRBV12-4
d_call: TRBD2
clone_size: few
j_call: TRBJ2-4

cdr3_aa: CASSFGETTYEQYF
cdr3_nt: TGTGCCAGCAGTTTTGGTGAGACCACCTACGAGCAGTACTTC
v_call: TRBV12-3/TRBV12-4
d_call: NA
clone_size: few
j_call: TRBJ2-7

cdr3_aa: CASSASGTSGRDTDTQYF
cdr3_nt: TGCGCCAGCAGCGCATCCGGGACTAGCGGGCGTGACACAGATACGCAGTATTTT
v_call: TRBV5-1
d_call: TRBD2
clone_size: NA
j_call: TRBJ2-3

cdr3_aa: CASRARLAPYNAQFF
cdr3_nt: TGTGCCAGCAGGGCCCGACTAGCGCCCTACAATGCGCAGTTCTTC
v_call: TRBV12-3/TRBV12-4
d_call: TRBD2
clone_size: NA
j_call: TRBJ2-1

cdr3_aa: CASSQDRAGGNQPQHF
cdr3_nt: TGCGCCAGCAGCCAAGATAGGGCGGGGGGCAATCAGCCCCAGCATTTT
v_call: TRBV4-1
d_call: NA
clone_size: NA
j_call: TRBJ1-5